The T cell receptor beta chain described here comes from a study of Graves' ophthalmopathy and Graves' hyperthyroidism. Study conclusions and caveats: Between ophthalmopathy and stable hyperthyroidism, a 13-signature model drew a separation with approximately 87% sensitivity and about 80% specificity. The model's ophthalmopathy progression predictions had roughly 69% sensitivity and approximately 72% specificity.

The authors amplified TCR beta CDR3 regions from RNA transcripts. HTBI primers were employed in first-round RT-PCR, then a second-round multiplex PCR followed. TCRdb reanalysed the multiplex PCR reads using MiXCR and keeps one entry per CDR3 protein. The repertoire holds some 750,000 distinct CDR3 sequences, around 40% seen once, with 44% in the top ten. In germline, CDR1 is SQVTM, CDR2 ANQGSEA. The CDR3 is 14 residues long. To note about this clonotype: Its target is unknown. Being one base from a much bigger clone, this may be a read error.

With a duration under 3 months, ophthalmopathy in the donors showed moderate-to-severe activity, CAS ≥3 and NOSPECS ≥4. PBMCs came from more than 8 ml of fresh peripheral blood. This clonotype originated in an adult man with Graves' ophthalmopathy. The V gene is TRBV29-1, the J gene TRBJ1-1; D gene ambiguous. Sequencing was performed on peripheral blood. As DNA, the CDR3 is TGCAGTGCTAGCGGCAGCCCGGTCGACACTGAAGCTTTCTTT. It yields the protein CSASGSPVDTEAFF. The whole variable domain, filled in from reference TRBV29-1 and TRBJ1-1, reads SAVISQKPSRDICQRGTSLTIQCQVDSQVTMMFWYRQQPGQSLTLIATANQGSEATYESGFVIDKFPISRPNLTFSTLTVSNMSPEDSSIYLCSASGSPVDTEAFFGQGTRLTVV.